This T cell receptor (beta chain) was recorded in a study of T cell responses to AZD1222 COVID-19 vaccine. Turning to the study itself: The analysis combined second doses at about 4 or about 12 weeks.

Points on this clone: Its matching antigen is unknown.

Measured with immunoSEQ multiplex PCR; TCRdb has only the in-frame clones, and not every one. The sample shows approximately 120,000 clones, roughly 88% of them seen only once. The V end lost 2 bases, the J end lost 4 bases, and 14 bases lay between the germline ends. Germline CDR1 and CDR2: MNHNS and SASEGT. The CDR3 has 15 amino acids. Study results and caveats: The donor group comprised mostly white British people and more females; the analysis possibly underestimated clonal diversity.

The TCR was taken from an adult in good health. This chain links TRBV6-1 with TRBJ1-2; weak D call: TRBD1 (5 bases). The sample here was peripheral blood, taken on day 0 of AZD1222 vaccination. The DNA for the CDR3 is TGTGCCAGCAGTGAATGGATCAGGGCGTCCTATGGCTACACCTTC. The encoded protein is CASSEWIRASYGYTF.